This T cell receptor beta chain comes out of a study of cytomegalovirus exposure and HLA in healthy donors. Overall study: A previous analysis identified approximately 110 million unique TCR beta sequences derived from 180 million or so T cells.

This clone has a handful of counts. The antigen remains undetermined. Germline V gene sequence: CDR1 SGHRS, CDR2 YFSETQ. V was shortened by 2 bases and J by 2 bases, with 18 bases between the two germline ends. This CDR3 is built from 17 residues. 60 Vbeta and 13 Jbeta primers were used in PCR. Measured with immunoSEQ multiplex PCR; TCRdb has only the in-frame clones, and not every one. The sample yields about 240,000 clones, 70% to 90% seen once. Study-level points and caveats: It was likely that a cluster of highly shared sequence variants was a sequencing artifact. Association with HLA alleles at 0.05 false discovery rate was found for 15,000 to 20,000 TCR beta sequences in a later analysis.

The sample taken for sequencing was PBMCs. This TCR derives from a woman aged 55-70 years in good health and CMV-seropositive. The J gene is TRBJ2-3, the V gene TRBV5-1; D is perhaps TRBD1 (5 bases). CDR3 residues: CASSLPKDRGHTDTQYF. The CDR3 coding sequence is TGCGCCAGCAGCTTACCGAAAGACAGAGGTCACACAGATACGCAGTATTTT. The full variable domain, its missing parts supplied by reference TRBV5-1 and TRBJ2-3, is KAGVTQTPRYLIKTRGQQVTLSCSPISGHRSVSWYQQTPGQGLQFLFEYFSETQRNKGNFPGRFSGRQFSNSRSEMNVSTLELGDSALYLCASSLPKDRGHTDTQYFGPGTRLTVL.